The TCR beta chain under discussion was sequenced for a study of OX40 agonist ivuxolimab in advanced cancers. Study-level background: Given to patients was ivuxolimab, an agonistic anti-OX40 (CD134) antibody. Partial responses were achieved by three patients, of whom one had hepatocellular carcinoma and two had cutaneous melanoma.

CDR1 LGHNA and CDR2 YNFKEQ come from the germline V gene. This CDR3 contains 15 residues. The junction had 4 bases not matched to a gene; V was cut back by 4 bases and J by 0 bases. As concerns this clone: Antigen: not known.

Whole-study results and caveats: Compared with others, partial responders at 0.1-3.0 mg/kg displayed clonal expansion among the lowest.

Some clones are missing from TCRdb's copy, which holds only in-frame ones; the method was immunoSEQ multiplex PCR. The sample has tens of thousands of clones, roughly nine tenths seen once. Blood was sampled at baseline, cycle 4 day 1, and cycle 7 day 1. The sequences come from CD4+ or CD8+ T cells sorted from blood, collected in a trial of the OX40 agonist ivuxolimab. This receptor was taken from an adult with an advanced solid tumor such as melanoma, head and neck, liver or kidney cancer. The rearrangement uses TRBV4-2 and TRBJ2-3; 7 nucleotides agree with TRBD1. CDR3 nucleotides: TGTGCCAGCAGCCTCAGACAGGGAAGCACAGATACGCAGTATTTT. This gives the protein CASSLRQGSTDTQYF.